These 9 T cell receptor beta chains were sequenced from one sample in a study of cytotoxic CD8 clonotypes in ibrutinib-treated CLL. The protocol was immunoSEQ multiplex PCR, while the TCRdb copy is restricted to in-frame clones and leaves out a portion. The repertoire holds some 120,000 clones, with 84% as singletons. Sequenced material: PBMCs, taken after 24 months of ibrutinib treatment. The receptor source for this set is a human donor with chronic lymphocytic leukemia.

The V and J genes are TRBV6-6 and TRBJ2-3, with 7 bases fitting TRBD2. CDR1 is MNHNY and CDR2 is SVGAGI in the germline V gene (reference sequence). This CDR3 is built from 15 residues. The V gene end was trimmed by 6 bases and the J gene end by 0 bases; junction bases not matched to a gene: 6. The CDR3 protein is CASSRLAVSTDTQYF. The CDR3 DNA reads TGTGCCAGCAGCCGTCTAGCGGTGAGCACAGATACGCAGTATTTT.

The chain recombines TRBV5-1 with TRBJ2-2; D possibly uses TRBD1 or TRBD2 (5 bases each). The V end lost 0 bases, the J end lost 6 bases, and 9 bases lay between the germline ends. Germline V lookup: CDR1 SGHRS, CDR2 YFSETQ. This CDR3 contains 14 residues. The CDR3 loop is CASSLAGGSGELFF. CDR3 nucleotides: TGCGCCAGCAGCTTGGCTGGGGGTTCCGGGGAGCTGTTTTTT.

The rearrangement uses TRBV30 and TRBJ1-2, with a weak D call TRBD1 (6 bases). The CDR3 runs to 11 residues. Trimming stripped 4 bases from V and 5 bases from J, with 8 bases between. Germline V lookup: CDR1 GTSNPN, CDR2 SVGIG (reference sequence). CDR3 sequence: CAWNREYGYTF. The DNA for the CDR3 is TGTGCCTGGAACAGGGAGTATGGCTACACCTTC.

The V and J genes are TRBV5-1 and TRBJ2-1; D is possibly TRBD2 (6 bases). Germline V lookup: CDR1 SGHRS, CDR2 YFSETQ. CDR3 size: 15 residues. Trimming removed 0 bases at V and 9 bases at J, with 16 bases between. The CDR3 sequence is CASSLDGGETGEQFF. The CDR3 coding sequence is TGCGCCAGCAGCTTGGATGGCGGGGAGACGGGTGAGCAGTTCTTC.

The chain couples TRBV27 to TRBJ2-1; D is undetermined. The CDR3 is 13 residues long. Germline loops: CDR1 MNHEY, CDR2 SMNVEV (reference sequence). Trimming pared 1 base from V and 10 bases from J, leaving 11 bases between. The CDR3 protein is CASSLWAGNEQFF. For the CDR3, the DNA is TGTGCCAGCAGTTTATGGGCAGGCAACGAGCAGTTCTTC.

The CDR3 region is CASSLGQGPNQPQHF. CDR3 bases: TGTGCCAGCAGCCTGGGACAGGGTCCCAATCAGCCCCAGCATTTT. The rearrangement links TRBV14 to TRBJ1-5, with 9 bases fitting TRBD1. In germline, CDR1 is SGHDN, CDR2 FVKESK. V was pared by 4 bases and J by 3 bases, with 4 bases of the junction left unmatched. The CDR3 covers 15 residues.

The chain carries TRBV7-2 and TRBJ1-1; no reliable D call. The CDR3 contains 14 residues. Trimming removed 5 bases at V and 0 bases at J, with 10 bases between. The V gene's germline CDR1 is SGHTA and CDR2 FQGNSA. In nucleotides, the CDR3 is TGTGCCAGCAGCCAGTCTGGGGTGAACACTGAAGCTTTCTTT. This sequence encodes CASSQSGVNTEAFF.

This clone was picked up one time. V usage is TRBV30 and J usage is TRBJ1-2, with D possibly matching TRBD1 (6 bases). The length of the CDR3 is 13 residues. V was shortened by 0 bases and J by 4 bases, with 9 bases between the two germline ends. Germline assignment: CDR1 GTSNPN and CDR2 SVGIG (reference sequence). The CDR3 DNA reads TGTGCCTGGAGTGTACCAGGGGCCTATGGCTACACCTTC. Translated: CAWSVPGAYGYTF.

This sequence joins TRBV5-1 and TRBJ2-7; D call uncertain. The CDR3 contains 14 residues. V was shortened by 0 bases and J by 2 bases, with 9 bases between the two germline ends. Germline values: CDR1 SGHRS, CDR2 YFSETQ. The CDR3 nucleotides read TGCGCCAGCAGCTTGGCCTCACGTACCTACGAGCAGTACTTC. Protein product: CASSLASRTYEQYF.